The next 5 T cell receptor beta chains were all read from a single sample in a study of blood T cells in healthy people across ages. Primed by a sample-barcoded 5' primer and a J-beta primer mix, a second PCR proceeded for about 6 to 12 cycles. MiXCR, run by TCRdb on the 5' RACE reads, gives a single entry per CDR3 protein. Of approximately 880,000 distinct CDR3 sequences in the sample, around 48% were seen once. The sequencing input was blood. The source is a man under 40 in good health.

The CDR3 DNA reads TGTGCCAGCAGTGTTACAGGGTCGGGGAATGAGCAGTTCTTC. Protein product: CASSVTGSGNEQFF. The chain combines TRBV28 with TRBJ2-1; a weak D match, TRBD1 (6 bases). V lost 5 bases, J lost 7 bases, and 15 bases lay in between. The CDR3 is 14 residues long. Germline V lookup: CDR1 MDHEN, CDR2 SYDVKM.

To note about this clonotype: An end of the junction differs from the germline gene, which may be a read error. The chain joins TRBV7-2 to TRBJ2-5; 8 bases agree with TRBD2. Germline CDR1 reads SGHTA; CDR2 reads FQGNSA. CDR3 length: 16 amino acids. CDR3 residues: CASSFNQRGTQESQYF. The CDR3 bases are TGTGCCAGCAGCTTTAACCAGCGGGGGACCCAAGAGTCCCAGTACTTC.

This clonotype was counted only a few times. This chain connects TRBV6-5 to TRBJ2-3; a weak D match, TRBD1 (5 bases). The CDR3 runs to 16 residues. The germline V and J ends were trimmed by 0 bases and 0 bases, with 10 bases remaining between them. Looked up from germline, CDR1 is MNHEY and CDR2 is SVGAGI. The CDR3 spells CASSYSPGLSTDTQYF. The CDR3 DNA sequence: TGTGCCAGCAGTTACTCGCCAGGGCTGAGCACAGATACGCAGTATTTT.

Only a few counts were recorded for this clonotype. The rearrangement links TRBV27 to TRBJ2-4; 7 nucleotides match TRBD1. This CDR3 spans 20 amino acids. With V trimmed by 6 bases and J by 1 base, 21 bases remained unmatched. From germline, CDR1 is MNHEY and CDR2 SMNVEV (reference sequence). For the CDR3, the DNA is TGTGCCAGCAGCCTTTCCTGGCCAGGGGGACCCGACGTGGCCAAAAACATTCAGTACTTC. It is translated as CASSLSWPGGPDVAKNIQYF.

This clonotype showed up just a few times. The V gene is TRBV20-1, the J gene TRBJ1-2; D remains unclear. Germline-derived CDR1 and CDR2 are DFQATT and SNEGSKA (reference sequence). This CDR3 comprises 11 residues. V lost 1 base and J lost 8, with 8 bases in between. CDR3 in amino acids: CSARGGSGYTF. The CDR3 coding sequence is TGCAGTGCTAGAGGTGGCTCGGGCTACACCTTC.